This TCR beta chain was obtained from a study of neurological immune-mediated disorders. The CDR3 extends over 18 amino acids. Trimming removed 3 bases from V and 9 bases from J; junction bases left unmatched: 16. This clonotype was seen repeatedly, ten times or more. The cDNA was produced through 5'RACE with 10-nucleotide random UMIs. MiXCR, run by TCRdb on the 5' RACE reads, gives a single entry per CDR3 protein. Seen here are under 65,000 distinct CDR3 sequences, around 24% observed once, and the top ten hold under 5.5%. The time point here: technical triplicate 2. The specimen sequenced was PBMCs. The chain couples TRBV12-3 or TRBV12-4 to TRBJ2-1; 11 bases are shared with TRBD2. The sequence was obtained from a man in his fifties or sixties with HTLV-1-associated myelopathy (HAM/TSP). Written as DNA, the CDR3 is TGTGCCAGCAGTTTTAAGTCCCCGACTAGCGGGAATTTGGGTGAGCAGTTCTTC. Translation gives CASSFKSPTSGNLGEQFF.